This T cell receptor (beta chain) was obtained from a study of T-cell reconstitution after alpha-beta-depleted transplantation in children. Note on this clonotype: Its antigen is as yet unknown.

Germline CDR1 reads DFQATT; CDR2 reads SNEGSKA (reference sequence). This CDR3 is 14 amino acids long. V shed 6 bases and J shed 4 bases, with 18 bases lying between them. Preparation of the TCRbeta library involved a method that used unique molecular identifiers. TCRdb analysed the PCR reads with MiXCR anew, one entry per CDR3 protein. The sample shows 480,000 or so distinct CDR3 sequences, over 9.5% of them seen only once. Study results and caveats: In patients about two months after transplant, alpha-beta T cells reportedly arose from several hundred expanded graft clones.

This TCR was recovered from a child aged 2 to 15 with inherited bone marrow failure, due to receive a stem cell transplant. The starting material was PBMCs, obtained before TCRalphabeta/CD19-depleted stem cell transplant. V gene TRBV20-1 combines with J gene TRBJ2-5; no clear D gene. CDR3 sequence: CSAAPRISRETQYF. The CDR3 nucleotides read TGCAGTGCCGCGCCGCGTATCTCGAGAGAGACCCAGTACTTC.